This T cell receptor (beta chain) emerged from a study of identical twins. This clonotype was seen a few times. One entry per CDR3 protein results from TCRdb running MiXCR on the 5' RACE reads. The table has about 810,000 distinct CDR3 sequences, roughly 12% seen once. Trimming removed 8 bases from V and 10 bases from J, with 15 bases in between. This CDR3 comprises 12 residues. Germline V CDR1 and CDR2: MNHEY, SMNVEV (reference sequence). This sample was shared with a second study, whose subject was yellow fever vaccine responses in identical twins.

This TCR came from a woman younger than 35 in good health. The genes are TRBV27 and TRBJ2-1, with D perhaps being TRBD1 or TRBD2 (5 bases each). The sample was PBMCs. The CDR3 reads CASRGSEDEQFF. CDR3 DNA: TGTGCCAGCCGGGGCTCTGAAGACGAGCAGTTCTTC.